This TCR beta chain was sequenced for a study of blood T cell repertoires in COVID-19. Study in general: T cells, B-cell-depleted T cells, or PBMCs provided the cDNA or gDNA that served as material.

TCRdb's table, derived via immunoSEQ multiplex PCR, lists solely in-frame clones and lacks some. Of approximately 250,000 clones in the sample, 75% to 90% were seen once. The ends lost 7 bases at V and 7 bases at J; junction bases unmatched: 7. This CDR3 has 13 residues. Germline-derived CDR1 and CDR2 are MNHEY and SVGAGI. The chain links TRBV6-5 to TRBJ1-1; 9 bases match TRBD1. The clonotype originates from a woman aged 70 to 79 with COVID-19, enrolled during active disease. The sequencing sample was made of peripheral blood. The CDR3 region is CASTGQGNGEAFF. CDR3 DNA: TGTGCCAGCACGGGACAGGGAAACGGTGAAGCTTTCTTT.